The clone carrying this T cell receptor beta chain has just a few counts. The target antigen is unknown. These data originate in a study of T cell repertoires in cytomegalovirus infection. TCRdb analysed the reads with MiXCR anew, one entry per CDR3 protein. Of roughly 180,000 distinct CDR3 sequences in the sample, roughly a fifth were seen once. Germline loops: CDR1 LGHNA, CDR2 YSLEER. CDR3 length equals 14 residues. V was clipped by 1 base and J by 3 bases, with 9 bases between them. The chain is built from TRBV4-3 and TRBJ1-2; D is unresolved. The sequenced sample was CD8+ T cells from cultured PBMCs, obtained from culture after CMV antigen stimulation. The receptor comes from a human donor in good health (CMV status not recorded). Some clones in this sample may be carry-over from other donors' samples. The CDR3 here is CASSQVNAYYGYTF. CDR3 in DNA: TGCGCCAGCAGCCAAGTGAACGCTTACTATGGCTACACCTTC.